These 10 T cell receptor beta chains originate from one sample sequenced in a study of OX40 agonist ivuxolimab in advanced cancers. Measured with immunoSEQ multiplex PCR; TCRdb has only the in-frame clones, and not every one. This sample carries about 80,000 clones, nearly 95% of them seen once, and the ten largest clones take 9.5% to 12%. The specimen comprised CD4+ or CD8+ T cells sorted from blood, sampled in a trial of the OX40 agonist ivuxolimab. The receptors derive from an adult with an advanced solid tumor such as melanoma, head and neck, liver or kidney cancer.

The chain links TRBV9 to TRBJ1-1; maybe TRBD1 (5 bases). The CDR3 runs 18 residues. The germline V gene encodes CDR1 SGDLS and CDR2 YYNGEE. Trimming took 0 bases from V and 4 from J, leaving 22 bases between them. For the CDR3, the DNA is TGTGCCAGCAGCGTAGGAAGTCGGGAGGGGTACTGGGGCACTGAAGCTTTCTTT. It encodes CASSVGSREGYWGTEAFF.

The chain is built from TRBV4-1 and TRBJ2-7; the match to TRBD2 covers 14 bases. This CDR3 has 17 residues. V gave up 4 bases and J gave up 6 bases; unmatched junction bases: 11. Per the germline V gene, CDR1 is MGHRA and CDR2 is YSYEKL. The chain's CDR3 is CASSRGTSGRGGREQYF. The CDR3, as DNA: TGCGCCAGCAGCCGAGGGACTAGCGGGAGAGGGGGACGCGAGCAGTACTTC.

The chain recombines TRBV2 with TRBJ2-1; 9 bases fit TRBD2. Germline V lookup: CDR1 SNHLY, CDR2 FYNNEI. J was trimmed by 10 bases and V by 2 bases; bases with no gene match: 6. CDR3 length equals 14 residues. The CDR3, as DNA: TGTGCCAGCAGTGAACTAGCGGGGTACGTCGAGCAGTTCTTC. Protein: CASSELAGYVEQFF.

The chain employs TRBV7-3 and TRBJ2-3, with D possibly TRBD1 on 7 matching bases. The germline V gene encodes CDR1 SGHTA and CDR2 FQGTGA. The length of the CDR3 is 15 residues. V was trimmed by 5 bases and J by 2 bases, leaving 14 bases between them. The DNA for the CDR3 is TGTGCCAGCAGCCCGGCAGGGGGGACCACAGATACGCAGTATTTT. It specifies CASSPAGGTTDTQYF.

The chain couples TRBV7-2 to TRBJ2-1; D tentatively fits TRBD1 or TRBD2 (5 bases each). CDR1 and CDR2 (germline): SGHTA, FQGNSA. This CDR3 spans 17 amino acids. Deletions cut 1 base from V and 2 bases from J, with 15 bases between. CDR3 DNA sequence: TGTGCCAGCAGCTTAGTCGGGCCGGGGCTGACCTACAATGAGCAGTTCTTC. It yields the protein CASSLVGPGLTYNEQFF.

This CDR3 reads CASSLYGSYNEQFF. The DNA of the CDR3 is TGTGCCAGCAGTTTATACGGCTCCTACAATGAGCAGTTCTTC. The J gene is TRBJ2-1, the V gene TRBV27; D uncertain. CDR1 and CDR2 from the germline V gene are MNHEY and SMNVEV (reference sequence). V shed 1 base and J shed 0 bases, with 4 bases lying between them. This CDR3 region has 14 residues.

The chain carries TRBV27 and TRBJ2-3; 8 bases agree with TRBD1. This CDR3 is 17 amino acids long. Germline values: CDR1 MNHEY, CDR2 SMNVEV (reference sequence). V was pared by 5 bases and J by 0 bases, with 10 bases of the junction left unmatched. CDR3 amino acids: CASSLTRGTGSTDTQYF. The CDR3 bases are TGTGCCAGCAGTCTCACGCGAGGGACAGGTAGCACAGATACGCAGTATTTT.

The chain combines TRBV18 with TRBJ2-1; possibly TRBD1 or TRBD2 for D (5 bases each). Trimming took 6 bases from V and 2 from J, leaving 17 bases between them. Looked up from germline, CDR1 is KGHSH and CDR2 is LQKENI. The CDR3 has 16 residues. The CDR3: CASSTIRPGPYNEQFF. In DNA form, the CDR3 reads TGTGCCAGCTCTACAATAAGGCCGGGACCCTACAATGAGCAGTTCTTC.

This clone turned up a few times. The rearrangement uses TRBV10-3 and TRBJ2-7; 10 bases are shared with TRBD2. The CDR3 has 14 residues. The V segment lost 4 bases and the J segment 2 bases; nucleotides outside the gene matches: 2. The germline CDR1 and CDR2 sequences are ENHRY and SYGVKD. The CDR3, as DNA: TGTGCCATCAGTGCGACTAGCGGGCCCTACGAGCAGTACTTC. Amino acids: CAISATSGPYEQYF.

The rearrangement uses TRBV19 and TRBJ1-4; D not resolved. The V gene's germline CDR1 is LNHDA and CDR2 SQIVND (reference sequence). The CDR3 sequence is 14 residues long. V was pared by 4 bases and J by 0 bases, with 6 bases between. The CDR3 DNA reads TGTGCCAGTAGTACTAGAGCAACTAATGAAAAACTGTTTTTT. Amino acids: CASSTRATNEKLFF.